This T cell receptor (beta chain) was documented in a study of blood T cell repertoires in COVID-19. This table comes from immunoSEQ multiplex PCR, and its TCRdb copy is limited to in-frame clones, with some not included. The table lists around 130,000 clones, roughly 84% of them singletons. Trimming stripped 3 bases from V and 4 bases from J, with 10 bases between. The CDR3 loop spans 13 amino acids. Per germline, CDR1 SEHNR and CDR2 FQNEAQ (reference sequence). Sequenced material: PBMCs or T cells enriched from blood (not recorded which). The chain is built from TRBV7-9 and TRBJ2-7, with unresolved D. This clonotype was obtained from a woman between 25 and 40 years old who had recovered from COVID-19. The CDR3 DNA is TGTGCCAGCAGCTTCCTACTACAATACGAGCAGTACTTC. It specifies CASSFLLQYEQYF.